This T cell receptor beta chain was profiled in a study of CD8+ T cells in alopecia areata. This clone appeared once. The treatment denotes: oral pan-JAK inhibitor, 5-10 mg twice daily. This CDR3 comprises 15 residues. The germline CDR1 and CDR2 sequences are MNHEY and SVGAGI. Trimming cost V 5 bases and J 7 bases, with 19 bases left between them. Extracted RNA was reverse transcribed, and the resulting cDNA served as sequencing template. Libraries were prepared by immunoSEQ multiplex PCR; TCRdb keeps only in-frame clonotypes and omits some of them. The data hold around 200,000 clones, with roughly three fifths observed a single time.

The clonotype was recovered from a human donor with alopecia areata. V is TRBV6-5 and J is TRBJ2-3, with TRBD1 as a possible D gene (5 bases). The sequences come from CD8+ T cells sorted from blood, collected at week 24, from a patient treated with tofacitinib. The CDR3 spells CASSQGPTETNTQYF. Here the CDR3 DNA reads TGTGCCAGCAGTCAGGGCCCGACGGAGACAAATACGCAGTATTTT.